The present entry profiles one T cell receptor (beta chain) with its context. As originally analysed: Nucleated cell number was recorded as an estimate derived from reference gene primer amplification. Sequencing used immunoSEQ multiplex PCR; TCRdb keeps in-frame clones, though not all of them. V, J and clone size derive from that table, while D and trimming were established from the DNA sequence. Of 70,000 or so clones in the sample, approximately 89% are singletons; the top ten hold 8% to 10%. These data are taken from a study of blood T cell repertoires in COVID-19. At the level of the study: Both acute and convalescent COVID-19 samples were obtained from the United States, Italy and Spain. T cells, B-cell-depleted T cells, or PBMCs supplied cDNA or gDNA.

This clonotype originated in a human donor in a cohort sampled during active COVID-19. Input material: peripheral blood.

The CDR3 reads CASAGLFYEQYF. The CDR3, as DNA: TGTGCCAGCGCGGGCCTGTTCTACGAGCAGTACTTC. This rearrangement joins TRBV27 to TRBJ2-7; a possible D gene is TRBD2 (5 bases). Germline V gives CDR1 MNHEY, CDR2 SMNVEV (reference sequence). V lost 8 bases and J 3 bases, leaving 11 bases between the germline ends. This CDR3 is 12 amino acids long.